One sample yielded the 19 T cell receptor beta chains listed below, sequenced in a study of spatial heterogeneity in lung cancer. TCRdb re-called the 5' RACE reads with MiXCR, one entry per CDR3 protein. The table records more than 20,000 distinct CDR3 sequences, 3.5% to 5.5% of them present only once. Time point specified: sample taken at primary tumor resection. Whole RNA was taken from tumor, nontumor lung or frozen PBMC; it was then sequenced unsorted. The starting material was PBMCs, obtained at surgery. The receptors stem from a male donor with early-stage non-small cell lung cancer.

This clonotype showed up many times. V and J are TRBV28 and TRBJ2-2; maybe TRBD2 (6 bases). The CDR3 runs to 14 residues. The V gene lost 10 bases and the J gene lost 0 bases, with 12 bases spanning the gap. Germline V gives CDR1 MDHEN, CDR2 SYDVKM. CDR3 residues: CATTGATNTGELFF. The CDR3 region has the DNA TGTGCCACCACGGGAGCAACGAACACCGGGGAGCTGTTTTTT.

This clonotype has a count of ten or more. The chain is built from TRBV11-1 and TRBJ2-7; TRBD1 aligns across 8 bases. The junction had 15 bases not matched to a gene; V was cut back by 8 bases and J by 6 bases. CDR1 and CDR2 from the germline V gene are SGHAT and FQDESV (reference sequence). The CDR3 contains 15 residues. The DNA for the CDR3 is TGTGCCAGCGGTACCGGACAGGGCCCTTCCGGCGAGCAGTACTTC. Translating it yields CASGTGQGPSGEQYF.

The chain combines TRBV7-2 with TRBJ2-3; D call uncertain. The germline V and J ends were trimmed by 3 bases and 0 bases, with 1 base remaining between them. This CDR3 is 12 amino acids long. Per germline, CDR1 SGHTA and CDR2 FQGNSA. In DNA, the CDR3 is TGTGCCAGCAGCTTTAGCACAGATACGCAGTATTTT. Its protein is CASSFSTDTQYF.

The table lists this clonotype with many counts. This chain joins TRBV30 and TRBJ1-5, with 8 positions matching TRBD1. Germline V gene lookup returns CDR1 GTSNPN and CDR2 SVGIG (reference sequence). Unmatched junction bases numbered 6, after V lost 3 bases and J lost 5 bases. The CDR3 totals 14 residues. CDR3: CAWSRGRGHQPQHF. As DNA, the CDR3 is TGTGCCTGGAGCAGGGGCAGGGGGCATCAGCCCCAGCATTTT.

The table lists this clonotype with many counts. The chain has TRBV7-8 and TRBJ1-5; D is ambiguous. Germline CDR1 SGHVS, CDR2 FQNEAQ. The CDR3 length is 13 residues. The V end was cut by 2 bases, the J end by 6 bases, with 8 bases between. The CDR3 is CASSLTEVQPQHF. The CDR3 DNA sequence: TGTGCCAGCAGCTTAACAGAAGTTCAGCCCCAGCATTTT.

This clonotype has a count of ten or more. The chain recombines TRBV7-9 with TRBJ1-5, with 7 bases identical to TRBD1. V dropped 6 bases and J dropped 7; count of bases not matched to a gene: 9. The CDR3 is 14 residues long. Germline V gene data show CDR1 as SEHNR and CDR2 as FQNEAQ (reference sequence). This chain's CDR3 is CASSPTGNGQPQHF. In DNA, the CDR3 is TGTGCCAGCAGTCCGACAGGGAACGGCCAGCCCCAGCATTTT.

This clonotype was seen at least ten times. The CDR3 DNA reads as TGTGCCAGCAGCTTGGCAGGTAGCGGGGGGCAAGAGACCCAGTACTTC. Its translation: CASSLAGSGGQETQYF. The chain is built from TRBV5-6 and TRBJ2-5; 10 bases agree with TRBD2. After removal of 0 bases from V and 2 bases from J, the junction contained 4 bases not matched to a gene. The CDR3 extends over 16 amino acids. CDR1 is SGHDT and CDR2 is YYEEEE in the germline V gene.

At least ten counts were recorded for this clonotype. The V call is TRBV11-2, the J call TRBJ2-2, with 10 bases matching TRBD2. CDR1 and CDR2 (germline): SGHAT, FQNNGV. This CDR3 contains 17 residues. Unmatched junction bases numbered 13, after V lost 8 bases and J lost 4 bases. Here the CDR3 DNA reads TGTGCCAGCGCAAGGGGAGCGGGAGGGCGGAGCACCGGGGAGCTGTTTTTT. It specifies CASARGAGGRSTGELFF. Based on the CDR3 plus reference TRBV11-2 and TRBJ2-2, the full variable domain is EAGVAQSPRYKIIEKRQSVAFWCNPISGHATLYWYQQILGQGPKLLIQFQNNGVVDDSQLPKDRFSAERLKGVDSTLKIQPAKLEDSAVYLCASARGAGGRSTGELFFGEGSRLTVL.

For the CDR3, the DNA is TGCGCCAGCAGCCAAAGGGACAGCGAATACGAGCAGTACTTC. This translates into CASSQRDSEYEQYF. This sequence joins TRBV4-1 and TRBJ2-7; the match to TRBD1 covers 7 bases. This CDR3 has 14 amino acids. Germline V gene data show CDR1 as MGHRA and CDR2 as YSYEKL. V lost 2 bases, J lost 4 bases, and 5 bases stayed unmatched.

As for this clonotype: A much larger clone is a single base away; this may be a read error. The conserved phenylalanine or tryptophan is not found at the CDR3 terminus, so this likely reflects a read error. The rearrangement joins TRBV20-1 to TRBJ2-7; TRBD2 is a possible D gene (6 bases). Germline V CDR1 and CDR2: DFQATT, SNEGSKA (reference sequence). This CDR3 has 15 residues. V was clipped by 2 bases and J by 1 base, with 15 bases between them. The CDR3 loop reads CSARRLLATSYEQYS. CDR3 coding DNA: TGCAGTGCTAGACGGCTACTAGCCACGTCCTACGAGCAGTACTCC.

Many counts were recorded for this clonotype. The genes are TRBV18 and TRBJ2-1; D perhaps matches TRBD1 (6 bases). Germline V lookup: CDR1 KGHSH, CDR2 LQKENI. The CDR3 runs to 16 residues. Trimming pared 2 bases from V and 2 bases from J, leaving 13 bases between. CDR3 nucleotides: TGTGCCAGCTCACCAGGACAGCTGGGAGCCTACAATGAGCAGTTCTTC. As protein: CASSPGQLGAYNEQFF.

This clonotype showed up just a few times. The V call is TRBV7-9, the J call TRBJ2-4; 7 bases align to TRBD1. Germline lookup yields CDR1 SEHNR and CDR2 FQNEAQ (reference sequence). CDR3 length equals 15 residues. Trimming cost V 2 bases and J 6 bases; bases outside gene matches: 7. CDR3 residues: CASSLYGQVGNIQYF. In nucleotides, the CDR3 is TGTGCCAGCAGCTTATACGGACAGGTCGGAAACATTCAGTACTTC.

This clonotype showed up many times. The V call is TRBV6-2 or TRBV6-3, the J call TRBJ1-5; D is uncertain. The germline gives CDR1 MNHEY, CDR2 SVGEGT. The CDR3 is 14 amino acids. V lost 6 bases to trimming and J lost 7 bases, with 16 bases between them. This CDR3 is CASSLDMKEQPQHF. The CDR3 nucleotides read TGTGCCAGCAGCCTAGACATGAAAGAACAGCCCCAGCATTTT.

This clonotype was recorded at least ten times. This rearrangement joins TRBV10-3 to TRBJ2-5, with D perhaps TRBD1 (8 bases). The CDR3 spans 14 residues. The germline V and J ends were trimmed by 6 bases and 5 bases, with 16 bases remaining between them. CDR1 is ENHRY and CDR2 is SYGVKD in the germline V gene. The CDR3 is CAIRDREGKETQYF. CDR3 DNA sequence: TGTGCCATCAGGGACAGGGAGGGTAAGGAGACCCAGTACTTC.

This clonotype was counted between two and nine times. Written as DNA, the CDR3 is TGTGCCAGCAGTTTAAAGAGGGACACTGAAGCTTTCTTT. Translating gives CASSLKRDTEAFF. The chain combines TRBV12-3 or TRBV12-4 with TRBJ1-1; D unclear. This CDR3 has 13 amino acids. Trimming shortened V by 2 bases and J by 3 bases, and 7 bases separated the two germline ends.

This clonotype was observed a handful of times. The chain's CDR3 is CASSLVGGQETQYF. The CDR3, as DNA: TGCGCCAGCAGCTTGGTAGGGGGTCAAGAGACCCAGTACTTC. The rearrangement joins TRBV5-1 to TRBJ2-5; D may be TRBD1 (6 bases). Trimming took off 0 bases at V and 2 bases at J, with 8 bases between the two ends. CDR1 and CDR2 (germline): SGHRS, YFSETQ. CDR3 size: 14 residues.

V and J are TRBV27 and TRBJ2-7; the match to TRBD2 covers 14 bases. This CDR3 region has 14 residues. In germline, CDR1 is MNHEY, CDR2 SMNVEV (reference sequence). V trimming: 8 bases; J trimming: 3 bases; junction bases outside the gene matches: 3. In DNA, the CDR3 is TGTGCCAGCCCGGGACTAGCGGGAGTCTACGAGCAGTACTTC. Its translation: CASPGLAGVYEQYF.

In this sample, this clonotype turned up many times. The genes are TRBV4-3 and TRBJ1-1; maybe TRBD1 (6 bases). Trimming pared 2 bases from V and 3 bases from J, leaving 16 bases between. The CDR3 totals 16 residues. CDR1 and CDR2 (germline): LGHNA, YSLEER. The CDR3 here is CASSQRWTEFYTEAFF. DNA for the CDR3: TGCGCCAGCAGCCAACGATGGACAGAATTTTACACTGAAGCTTTCTTT.

This clonotype was recorded many times. The V and J genes are TRBV10-3 and TRBJ2-3; perhaps TRBD1 as D (5 bases). Between the trimmed V and J ends, which lost 3 bases and 6 bases, there was a span of 13 bases. This CDR3 is 14 amino acids long. Germline assignment: CDR1 ENHRY and CDR2 SYGVKD. The CDR3 bases are TGTGCCATCAGTGACGGGCAGGGAAAGGATACGCAGTATTTT. This sequence encodes CAISDGQGKDTQYF.